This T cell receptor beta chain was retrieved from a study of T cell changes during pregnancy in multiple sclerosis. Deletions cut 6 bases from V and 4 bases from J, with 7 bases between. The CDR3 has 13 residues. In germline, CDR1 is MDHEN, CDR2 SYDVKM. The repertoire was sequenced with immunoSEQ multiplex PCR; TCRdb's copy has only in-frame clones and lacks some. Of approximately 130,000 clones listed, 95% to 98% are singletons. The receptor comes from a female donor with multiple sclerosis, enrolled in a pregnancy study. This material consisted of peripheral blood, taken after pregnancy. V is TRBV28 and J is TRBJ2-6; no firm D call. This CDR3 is CASRLAGANVLTF. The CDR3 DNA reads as TGTGCCAGCAGATTGGCCGGGGCCAACGTCCTGACTTTC. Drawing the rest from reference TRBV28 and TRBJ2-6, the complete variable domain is DVKVTQSSRYLVKRTGEKVFLECVQDMDHENMFWYRQDPGLGLRLIYFSYDVKMKEKGDIPEGYSVSREKKERFSLILESASTNQTSMYLCASRLAGANVLTFGAGSRLTVL.